The 21 T cell receptor beta chains below all came from one sample that was sequenced in a study of human T cells and chemical hapten exposure. TCRdb used MiXCR to reprocess the 5' RACE reads, holding one entry per CDR3 protein. The sample lists about 140,000 distinct CDR3 sequences, 3.5% to 5% seen once, with over 1.2% in the top ten. Whole blood, unfractionated, served as the material for total RNA extraction. Receptors originate from a female donor in good health.

The V and J genes are TRBV3-1 and TRBJ2-5; TRBD2 might be the D (6 bases). Germline values: CDR1 LGHDT, CDR2 YNNKEL (reference sequence). The CDR3 has 15 residues. V was pared by 7 bases and J by 2 bases, with 17 bases between. CDR3 residues: CASTPLAGRQETQYF. DNA of the CDR3: TGTGCCAGCACCCCCCTTGCGGGACGGCAAGAGACCCAGTACTTC.

The rearrangement joins TRBV6-2 or TRBV6-3 to TRBJ2-7, with D tentatively TRBD1 (6 bases). With 6 bases removed from V and 2 bases from J, the gap between germline ends came to 11 bases. Germline CDR1 is MNHEY and CDR2 is SVGEGT. The CDR3 runs to 13 residues. For the CDR3, the DNA is TGTGCCAGCAGCTTTGACAGGACCTACGAGCAGTACTTC. Translation gives CASSFDRTYEQYF.

At least ten counts were recorded for this clonotype. The rearrangement joins TRBV5-1 to TRBJ2-5; D is tentatively TRBD1 or TRBD2 (5 bases each). The germline gives CDR1 SGHRS, CDR2 YFSETQ. The CDR3 has 16 residues. V was trimmed by 1 base and J by 5 bases, leaving 18 bases between them. CDR3 DNA: TGCGCCAGCAGCTTGACTACAACCGGGGCGTGGGAGACCCAGTACTTC. Encoded protein: CASSLTTTGAWETQYF.

At least ten counts were recorded for this clonotype. The rearrangement joins TRBV5-1 to TRBJ1-2, with a weak D call TRBD1 (6 bases). Germline CDR1 reads SGHRS; CDR2 reads YFSETQ. The V gene lost 0 bases and the J gene lost 4 bases, with 10 bases spanning the gap. The CDR3 contains 14 residues. The CDR3, as DNA: TGCGCCAGCAGCTTGGAGGACAGACCCTATGGCTACACCTTC. This codes for CASSLEDRPYGYTF.

This clonotype was observed at least ten times. The chain links TRBV7-4 to TRBJ1-5; D not certain. The V gene lost 3 bases and the J gene lost 0 bases, with 6 bases spanning the gap. Germline-derived CDR1 and CDR2 are SGHVT and SQSDAQ. CDR3 size: 14 residues. The CDR3 spells CASSFKGSNQPQHF. The DNA of the CDR3 is TGTGCCAGCAGCTTTAAAGGTAGCAATCAGCCCCAGCATTTT.

The table lists this clonotype with many counts. The chain couples TRBV5-1 to TRBJ2-7, with 9 positions matching TRBD1. The CDR3 has 13 amino acids. Germline CDR1 reads SGHRS; CDR2 reads YFSETQ. The ends lost 7 bases at V and 8 bases at J; junction bases unmatched: 10. CDR3 bases: TGCGCCAGCCAGGAACAGGGGGCCGTCAAGCAGTACTTC. As protein: CASQEQGAVKQYF.

The J gene is TRBJ1-2, the V gene TRBV6-5, with TRBD1 matching 11 bases. CDR1 is MNHEY, CDR2 SVGAGI, per germline. This CDR3 is built from 17 residues. V dropped 8 bases and J dropped 5; count of bases not matched to a gene: 16. For the CDR3, the DNA is TGTGCCAGCGGAAGCTGGGACAGGGGGGAGTCTTGGTATGGCTACACCTTC. It specifies CASGSWDRGESWYGYTF.

V usage is TRBV20-1 and J usage is TRBJ2-3; the match to TRBD2 covers 9 bases. The CDR3 extends over 14 amino acids. Germline V CDR1 and CDR2: DFQATT, SNEGSKA (reference sequence). V trimming: 5 bases; J trimming: 1 base; junction bases outside the gene matches: 4. CDR3 sequence: CSALLAGRTDTQYF. DNA of the CDR3: TGCAGTGCTCTGCTAGCGGGGCGCACAGATACGCAGTATTTT.

This clonotype was recorded many times. The rearrangement uses TRBV25-1 and TRBJ2-3, with TRBD2 matching 13 bases. The CDR3 is made up of 17 amino acids. V gave up 4 bases and J gave up 4 bases; unmatched junction bases: 8. Germline V lookup: CDR1 MGHDK, CDR2 SYGVNS. The chain's CDR3 is CASSVRTSGGLSDTQYF. The CDR3 DNA follows: TGTGCCAGCAGTGTGCGGACTAGCGGGGGCCTATCAGATACGCAGTATTTT.

There are many counts of this clonotype. This chain uses TRBV7-2 with TRBJ2-4; D may be TRBD1 (5 bases). The ends were cut back, 3 bases at V and 6 bases at J, with 9 bases in the middle. CDR3 length: 13 residues. CDR1 and CDR2 (germline): SGHTA, FQGNSA. CDR3 DNA: TGTGCCAGCAGCTTGAATACAGGAAACATTCAGTACTTC. Protein product: CASSLNTGNIQYF.

This clonotype came up a few times. The rearrangement uses TRBV29-1 and TRBJ2-5, with D perhaps matching TRBD2 (6 bases). The V gene's germline CDR1 is SQVTM and CDR2 ANQGSEA. Deletions cut 7 bases from V and 3 bases from J, with 15 bases between. The CDR3 has 13 residues. CDR3 amino acids: CSGRGLGEETQYF. DNA for the CDR3: TGCAGCGGGCGGGGACTGGGGGAAGAGACCCAGTACTTC.

This clonotype was counted ten times or more. The chain has TRBV7-2 and TRBJ1-5; 7 positions agree with TRBD1. The CDR3 totals 13 residues. The trim removed 5 bases at V and 7 bases at J, leaving 5 bases unmatched. Germline V gives CDR1 SGHTA, CDR2 FQGNSA. The CDR3 DNA is TGTGCCAGCAGCGCCAGGGGGAGGCAGCCCCAGCATTTT. This translates into CASSARGRQPQHF. Full variable domain (missing parts from reference TRBV7-2 and TRBJ1-5): GAGVSQSPSNKVTEKGKDVELRCDPISGHTALYWYRQSLGQGLEFLIYFQGNSAPDKSGLPSDRFSAERTGGSVSTLTIQRTQQEDSAVYLCASSARGRQPQHFGDGTRLSIL.

This clonotype was counted many times. This chain joins TRBV5-1 and TRBJ1-2; D may be TRBD1 (5 bases). Trimming left V 2 bases short and J 4 bases short, with 27 bases between. The germline CDR1 and CDR2 sequences are SGHRS and YFSETQ. The CDR3 runs to 19 residues. The chain's CDR3 is CASSFGAGGSPRTSYGYTF. The CDR3 nucleotides read TGCGCCAGCAGCTTTGGGGCCGGCGGCAGTCCACGGACCTCCTATGGCTACACCTTC.

This clonotype was recorded many times. The chain combines TRBV7-2 with TRBJ2-7, with D tentatively TRBD1 (5 bases). The V gene's germline CDR1 is SGHTA and CDR2 FQGNSA. This CDR3 is 15 amino acids long. V was trimmed by 5 bases and J by 5 bases, leaving 19 bases between them. The DNA for the CDR3 is TGTGCCAGCAGCATAGGGGTGGCCCGCCGGAACGAGCAGTACTTC. This translates into CASSIGVARRNEQYF.

This clonotype showed up many times. The chain employs TRBV7-8 and TRBJ2-7; D may be TRBD1 (5 bases). V shed 0 bases and J shed 0 bases, with 6 bases lying between them. This CDR3 region has 14 residues. The germline V gene has CDR1 SGHVS and CDR2 FQNEAQ. The CDR3 nucleotides are TGTGCCAGCAGCTTAGCAGGGGACTCCTACGAGCAGTACTTC. Its translation is CASSLAGDSYEQYF.

This clonotype was counted ten times or more. The chain recombines TRBV9 with TRBJ2-1, with D possibly called TRBD1 or TRBD2 (6 bases each). Trimming removed 3 bases at V and 5 bases at J, with 15 bases between. Germline-derived CDR1 and CDR2 are SGDLS and YYNGEE. The CDR3 covers 15 residues. The DNA for the CDR3 is TGTGCCAGCAGCGCGGGGGCCGCGAGGGACAATGAGCAGTTCTTC. This sequence encodes CASSAGAARDNEQFF.

This clonotype was picked up many times. This chain connects TRBV10-3 to TRBJ2-3; 7 bases line up with TRBD1. Germline V gene sequence: CDR1 ENHRY, CDR2 SYGVKD. After removal of 4 bases from V and 1 base from J, the junction contained 14 bases not matched to a gene. The CDR3 totals 18 residues. The CDR3, as DNA: TGTGCCATCAGTGGAGTAATAGGGGGCTATAGGGGCACAGATACGCAGTATTTT. Translating gives CAISGVIGGYRGTDTQYF.

This clonotype has a count of ten or more. The rearrangement joins TRBV3-1 to TRBJ2-2; tentatively, D is TRBD1 or TRBD2 (5 bases each). The CDR3 is 14 residues long. V dropped 4 bases and J dropped 3 bases, with 9 bases sitting between them. Germline V gene data show CDR1 as LGHDT and CDR2 as YNNKEL (reference sequence). The CDR3 bases are TGTGCCAGCAGCCCTCGGGACCACACCGGGGAGCTGTTTTTT. Translated, it gives CASSPRDHTGELFF.

The J gene is TRBJ2-7, the V gene TRBV6-5; TRBD2 matches 12 bases. The CDR3 loop spans 14 amino acids. Germline V gene sequence: CDR1 MNHEY, CDR2 SVGAGI. Trimming took 8 bases from V and 7 from J; bases not matched to a gene: 9. The CDR3 here is CASFPSGGAGEQYF. CDR3 coding DNA: TGTGCCAGCTTTCCTAGCGGGGGGGCAGGGGAGCAGTACTTC.

The sample holds many counts of this clonotype. This chain links TRBV9 with TRBJ1-2; 9 bases agree with TRBD1. The CDR3 consists of 15 residues. CDR1 SGDLS and CDR2 YYNGEE come from the germline V gene. Trimming took 3 bases from V and 8 from J; bases not matched to a gene: 11. This chain's CDR3 is CASSGSQGALSGYTF. The DNA for the CDR3 is TGTGCCAGCAGCGGATCACAGGGGGCCCTCTCCGGCTACACCTTC.

This clonotype appeared many times. The chain employs TRBV20-1 and TRBJ2-1; 7 bases are shared with TRBD2. V trimming: 1 base; J trimming: 4 bases; junction bases outside the gene matches: 16. Germline-derived CDR1 and CDR2 are DFQATT and SNEGSKA (reference sequence). This CDR3 has 18 amino acids. For the CDR3, the DNA is TGCAGTGCTAGAGCTCGCACACAACACCAGCGGGGATACAATGAGCAGTTCTTC. It yields the protein CSARARTQHQRGYNEQFF.